The TCR beta chain described here comes from a study of blood T cell repertoires in COVID-19. Sequencing used immunoSEQ multiplex PCR; TCRdb keeps in-frame clones, though not all of them. The sample yields 350,000 to 400,000 clones, roughly 92% seen once. Allocation to cohorts depended on clinical history reported by the participants. CDR1 and CDR2 (germline): MNHEY, SMNVEV (reference sequence). The V gene lost 2 bases and the J gene lost 4 bases, with 11 bases spanning the gap. CDR3 length: 14 residues. The receptor was isolated from a woman aged 40 to 50 who had been exposed to COVID-19. The chain has TRBV27 and TRBJ1-2, with D perhaps TRBD1 (5 bases). Sequenced material: PBMCs or T cells enriched from blood (not recorded which). The CDR3: CASSLDSNSYGYTF. The CDR3 DNA is TGTGCCAGCAGTTTAGACAGCAATAGCTATGGCTACACCTTC.